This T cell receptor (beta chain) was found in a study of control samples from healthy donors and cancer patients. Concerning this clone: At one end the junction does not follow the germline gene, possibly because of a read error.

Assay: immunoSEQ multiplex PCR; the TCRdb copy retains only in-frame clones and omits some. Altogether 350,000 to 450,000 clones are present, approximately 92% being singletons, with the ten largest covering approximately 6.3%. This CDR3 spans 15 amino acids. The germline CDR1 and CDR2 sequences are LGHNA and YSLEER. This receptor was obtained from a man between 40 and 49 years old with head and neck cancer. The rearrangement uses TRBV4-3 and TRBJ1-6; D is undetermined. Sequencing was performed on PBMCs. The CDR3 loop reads CASGQVVSYNSPLHF. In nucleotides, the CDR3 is TGCGCCAGCGGCCAGGTCGTCTCCTATAATTCACCCCTCCACTTT.